This entry is about one T cell receptor (beta chain). No antigen is known for it. Within one base of it there is no much larger clone, and no base qualities were kept. Deletion took 3 bases off V and 4 bases off J, with a span of 6 bases between the germline ends. CDR1 and CDR2 (SGHTA, FQGNSA) derive from the germline V gene. The CDR3 measures 12 amino acids from cysteine to phenylalanine. The CDR3 DNA has 36 bases and is translated from base 1. Whole blood was collected in K2EDTA tubes by collaborating institutions according to the institutions' own protocols. For TCRbeta analysis, collaborator samples were shipped as frozen whole blood, as isolated PBMCs, or as DNA extracted from either sample type. This record belongs to a study of blood T cell repertoires in COVID-19 (dated by TCRdb to 2020 to 2021). Study-level background: Samples from collaborators originated in the United States, Italy and Spain and spanned both the acute and convalescent phases of COVID-19. The material from the prospective study consisted of cDNA or gDNA derived from T cells, B-cell-depleted T cells, or PBMCs. The dataset comprised deeply sampled blood TCRbeta repertoires from subjects exposed to, actively infected with, or recovered from COVID-19. The repertoires were made available in a free public database intended to serve as a resource for research on the immune response to SARS-CoV-2. The samples were drawn from the first 160 participants of the ongoing ImmuneRACE study and from 1,254 subjects provided by 6 global collaborators. A de-identified subject ID, COVID-19 status, age in years and sex were almost always included in the sample metadata. Where HLA class I and class II types were available, the types were taken from metadata supplied by the sample provider, not from assay-based typing.

The immunoSEQ Assay, a bias-controlled multiplex PCR, was used to amplify TCRbeta CDR3 regions from genomic DNA. The study's own analysis went as follows. The number of nucleated cells in each sample was estimated by amplification of reference gene primers within the assay. To quantify the absolute abundance of each unique TCRbeta CDR3 rearrangement, sequence reads were collapsed and filtered. For each sample, productive Simpson clonality was calculated as the square root of Simpson's diversity index over productive rearrangements. TCRdb took over this immuneACCESS table, retaining in-frame rearrangements with V and J assigned. Such tables are incomplete; in checked studies, under half of the missing clones stem from an unresolved V gene, and the remainder is unexplained. Clonal size and the V and J genes are those of that table, whereas D and trimming came from the DNA. This sample gives about 200,000 clones in total; about 80% of them show up just once. Together, the top ten hold approximately 6.9% of the sample.

The research as a whole found: Clinical and demographic metadata were provided uncurated, with the amount varying by source and participant.

The receptor's source is a man aged 55 to 70 with acute or convalescent COVID-19. Material: peripheral blood. The rearranged chain carries TRBV7-2 and TRBJ1-2, with the D gene not confidently named. The DNA sequence is as follows: TGTGCCAGCAGCTTTCCCCGCTATGGCTACACCTTC. Translated, it reads CASSFPRYGYTF.